Shown below are 27 T cell receptor beta chains from a single sample sequenced in a study of blood T cell repertoires in COVID-19. Assay used: immunoSEQ multiplex PCR; TCRdb lists only in-frame clones, some missing. The sample holds about 140,000 clones, about 90% seen once. What was sequenced was peripheral blood. The receptors were sampled from a man in his fifties with active or convalescent COVID-19.

The rearrangement uses TRBV20-1 and TRBJ2-1; 10 bases fit TRBD2. Germline V gene data show CDR1 as DFQATT and CDR2 as SNEGSKA (reference sequence). V shed 3 bases and J 6 bases; nucleotides not matched to a gene: 5. The CDR3 is 14 amino acids. The CDR3 here is CSASKREGLNEQFF. The CDR3 DNA reads TGCAGTGCTAGTAAGCGGGAGGGACTCAATGAGCAGTTCTTC.

J is TRBJ1-1 and V is TRBV28; D is unresolved. V shed 2 bases and J shed 6 bases, with 10 bases lying between them. CDR3 length: 13 amino acids. Germline CDR1 reads MDHEN; CDR2 reads SYDVKM. CDR3 in amino acids: CASSLPGVAEAFF. CDR3 nucleotide sequence: TGTGCCAGCAGTTTACCCGGGGTGGCTGAAGCTTTCTTT.

This clone has more than one count but fewer than ten. V and J are TRBV11-2 and TRBJ2-1; 8 nucleotides agree with TRBD2. Germline V gene sequence: CDR1 SGHAT, CDR2 FQNNGV. The CDR3 runs to 15 residues. Unmatched junction bases numbered 5, after V lost 1 base and J lost 6 bases. This CDR3 reads CASSLVAGFANEQFF. The CDR3 nucleotides are TGTGCCAGCAGCTTAGTAGCGGGATTTGCCAATGAGCAGTTCTTC.

This clone was seen a single time. This sequence joins TRBV6-5 and TRBJ1-2; D remains unclear. Germline assignment: CDR1 MNHEY and CDR2 SVGAGI. V lost 8 bases, J lost 10 bases, and 11 bases lay in between. The CDR3 has 10 amino acids. The CDR3 sequence: CASGRPYYTF. The DNA for the CDR3 is TGTGCCAGCGGGAGGCCTTACTACACCTTC.

The CDR3 region has the DNA TGTGCCAGCAGCCCGCAGGGGGTTCTGAACACTGAAGCTTTCTTT. It yields the protein CASSPQGVLNTEAFF. V usage is TRBV7-9 and J usage is TRBJ1-1; 7 bases align to TRBD1. CDR3 length equals 15 residues. J gave up 0 bases and V 5 bases, and 6 bases lay outside the gene matches. Germline CDR1 reads SEHNR; CDR2 reads FQNEAQ (reference sequence).

This clone was seen only a few times. The chain uses TRBV7-9 and TRBJ1-2, with D perhaps TRBD1 (5 bases). CDR3 length equals 16 residues. Germline CDR1 is SEHNR and CDR2 is FQNEAQ (reference sequence). The V gene lost 1 base and the J gene lost 0 bases, with 12 bases spanning the gap. The CDR3 bases are TGTGCCAGCAGCTTAGGGGGCACAAGAGCTAACTATGGCTACACCTTC. Encoded protein: CASSLGGTRANYGYTF.

This chain connects TRBV18 to TRBJ2-2; tentative D call: TRBD2 (6 bases). The CDR3 is 13 residues long. Trimming pared 3 bases from V and 10 bases from J, leaving 12 bases between. Germline-derived CDR1 and CDR2 are KGHSH and LQKENI. CDR3 protein: CASSPDRREELFF. The CDR3 bases are TGTGCCAGCTCACCCGATCGGCGGGAGGAGCTGTTTTTT.

V and J are TRBV27 and TRBJ2-7; possibly TRBD1 for D (5 bases). The ends were cut back, 0 bases at V and 1 base at J, with 7 bases in the middle. The CDR3 spans 14 residues. Germline values: CDR1 MNHEY, CDR2 SMNVEV (reference sequence). CDR3 nucleotides: TGTGCCAGCAGTTTATCGGGGCGATCCTACGAGCAGTACTTC. It specifies CASSLSGRSYEQYF.

The V gene is TRBV3-1 (or the pseudogene TRBV3-2), the J gene TRBJ2-3, with D unresolved. The CDR3 spans 13 residues. Trimming stripped 2 bases from V and 0 bases from J, with 3 bases between. The germline V gene encodes CDR1 LGHDT and CDR2 YNNKEL (reference sequence). The CDR3 here is CASSQLSTDTQYF. The CDR3, as DNA: TGTGCCAGCAGCCAACTTAGCACAGATACGCAGTATTTT.

About this clone itself: The same CDR3 also results from other DNA sequences found in this sample. The CDR3 loop reads CASLPGGEVGQNTIYF. As DNA, the CDR3 is TGTGCCAGCCTACCCGGCGGGGAGGTTGGTCAAAACACCATATATTTT. The chain recombines TRBV28 with TRBJ1-3; D remains ambiguous. Trimming stripped 8 bases from V and 6 bases from J, with 23 bases between. The CDR3 is 16 residues long. Germline CDR1 MDHEN, CDR2 SYDVKM.

The chain uses TRBV6-2 or TRBV6-3 and TRBJ2-5; D remains unclear. The CDR3 runs 12 residues. Trimming took off 4 bases at V and 1 base at J, with 4 bases between the two ends. From germline, CDR1 is MNHEY and CDR2 SVGEGT. CDR3 in amino acids: CASSLRQETQYF. As DNA, the CDR3 is TGTGCCAGCAGTTTGCGCCAAGAGACCCAGTACTTC.

The chain links TRBV7-2 to TRBJ1-3; D is unclear. V was clipped by 2 bases and J by 1 base, with 6 bases between them. The CDR3 length is 14 residues. Germline V lookup: CDR1 SGHTA, CDR2 FQGNSA. CDR3 loop: CASSLTNSGNTIYF. Written as DNA, the CDR3 is TGTGCCAGCAGCTTAACTAATTCTGGAAACACCATATATTTT.

The V call is TRBV9, the J call TRBJ2-3, with D tentatively TRBD2 (6 bases). CDR1 SGDLS and CDR2 YYNGEE come from the germline V gene. CDR3 size: 11 residues. With 4 bases removed from V and 6 bases from J, the gap between germline ends came to 6 bases. The CDR3 region is CASSRGDTQYF. The CDR3 bases are TGTGCCAGCAGCCGGGGGGATACGCAGTATTTT.

The V call is TRBV6-4, the J call TRBJ2-6, with 9 bases that match TRBD1. CDR3 length: 15 residues. V was pared by 2 bases and J by 5 bases, with 1 base of the junction left unmatched. Per the germline V gene, CDR1 is MRHNA and CDR2 is SNTAGT. The DNA for the CDR3 is TGTGCCAGCAGTGACGGGACAGGGAGGGCCAACGTCCTGACTTTC. Translation gives CASSDGTGRANVLTF.

The chain employs TRBV28 and TRBJ1-6, with 9 positions matching TRBD1. V lost 6 bases to trimming and J lost 9 bases; unmatched junction nucleotides: 15. There are 17 residues in the CDR3. Germline lookup yields CDR1 MDHEN and CDR2 SYDVKM. CDR3 loop: CASRVQGAPSLGSPLHF. The CDR3 nucleotides read TGTGCCAGCAGGGTACAGGGGGCGCCGTCTTTGGGTTCACCCCTCCACTTT.

The rearrangement joins TRBV29-1 to TRBJ1-5; D is unresolved. The germline V gene encodes CDR1 SQVTM and CDR2 ANQGSEA. The CDR3 contains 13 residues. Between the trimmed V and J ends, which lost 4 bases and 0 bases, there was a span of 7 bases. The CDR3: CSVVEGSNQPQHF. In DNA, the CDR3 is TGCAGCGTTGTGGAGGGTAGCAATCAGCCCCAGCATTTT.

The V call is TRBV5-1, the J call TRBJ2-7; 9 bases line up with TRBD2. CDR3 length: 15 residues. J gave up 2 bases and V 4 bases, and 7 bases lay outside the gene matches. Germline loops: CDR1 SGHRS, CDR2 YFSETQ. The chain's CDR3 is CASSPTAGGAYEQYF. The CDR3 DNA follows: TGCGCCAGCAGCCCAACAGCGGGAGGAGCCTACGAGCAGTACTTC. The whole variable domain, filled in from reference TRBV5-1 and TRBJ2-7, reads KAGVTQTPRYLIKTRGQQVTLSCSPISGHRSVSWYQQTPGQGLQFLFEYFSETQRNKGNFPGRFSGRQFSNSRSEMNVSTLELGDSALYLCASSPTAGGAYEQYFGPGTRLTVT.

V and J are TRBV11-2 and TRBJ2-2, with 8 bases matching TRBD1. CDR1 and CDR2 from the germline V gene are SGHAT and FQNNGV. With 5 bases clipped from V and 4 bases from J, the junction kept 6 bases outside the gene matches. This CDR3 region has 15 residues. The CDR3 nucleotides read TGTGCCAGCAGCATACAGGGGGTCGGCACCGGGGAGCTGTTTTTT. Translating it yields CASSIQGVGTGELFF.

V is TRBV7-2 and J is TRBJ2-7; no firm D call. In germline, CDR1 is SGHTA, CDR2 FQGNSA. The CDR3 is 14 residues long. V lost 1 base, J lost 5 bases, and 12 bases lay in between. The CDR3 sequence is CASSLDPVTNEQYF. The CDR3 DNA is TGTGCCAGCAGCTTAGACCCGGTTACCAACGAGCAGTACTTC. The full variable domain, with the rest looked up from reference TRBV7-2 and TRBJ2-7, is GAGVSQSPSNKVTEKGKDVELRCDPISGHTALYWYRQSLGQGLEFLIYFQGNSAPDKSGLPSDRFSAERTGGSVSTLTIQRTQQEDSAVYLCASSLDPVTNEQYFGPGTRLTVT.

The chain is built from TRBV28 and TRBJ1-3; 7 positions match TRBD1. The V gene's germline CDR1 is MDHEN and CDR2 SYDVKM. V was pared by 2 bases and J by 3 bases, with 4 bases of the junction left unmatched. This CDR3 is 15 amino acids long. The chain's CDR3 is CASSLKGAIGNTIYF. Written as DNA, the CDR3 is TGTGCCAGCAGTTTAAAGGGGGCCATTGGAAACACCATATATTTT.

The V and J genes are TRBV6-2 or TRBV6-3 and TRBJ2-5, with TRBD2 matching 9 bases. The CDR3 consists of 14 residues. The germline gives CDR1 MNHEY, CDR2 SVGEGT. The V segment lost 0 bases and the J segment 5 bases; nucleotides outside the gene matches: 1. CDR3 residues: CASSYSSGSETQYF. The CDR3 region has the DNA TGTGCCAGCAGTTACTCTAGCGGGAGCGAGACCCAGTACTTC.

This chain joins TRBV6-2 or TRBV6-3 and TRBJ2-7; 11 nucleotides agree with TRBD2. CDR3 length equals 16 residues. After removal of 6 bases from V and 0 bases from J, the junction contained 7 bases not matched to a gene. The germline gives CDR1 MNHEY, CDR2 SVGEGT. This CDR3 reads CASSPYTSGSSYEQYF. The CDR3 DNA reads TGTGCCAGCAGCCCCTATACTAGCGGGAGCTCCTACGAGCAGTACTTC.

The chain joins TRBV2 to TRBJ1-1, with a tentative D call TRBD1 (5 bases). CDR1 and CDR2 from the germline V gene are SNHLY and FYNNEI. Trimming removed 4 bases from V and 5 bases from J, with 14 bases in between. The CDR3 has 14 residues. The CDR3, as DNA: TGTGCCAGCAGTGTAAGGGGAAGTGGGACTGAAGCTTTCTTT. Amino acids: CASSVRGSGTEAFF.

The rearrangement uses TRBV19 and TRBJ1-2, with 8 bases lining up with TRBD1. The CDR3 is 14 residues long. From germline, CDR1 is LNHDA and CDR2 SQIVND (reference sequence). With V trimmed by 3 bases and J by 4 bases, 4 bases remained unmatched. CDR3 nucleotides: TGTGCCAGTAGTATCGGACAGGGAACCTATGGCTACACCTTC. Translating it yields CASSIGQGTYGYTF.

V and J are TRBV4-1 and TRBJ1-1; 7 bases line up with TRBD1. CDR3 length: 15 residues. V lost 4 bases, J lost 4 bases, and 9 bases stayed unmatched. Germline assignment: CDR1 MGHRA and CDR2 YSYEKL. CDR3 sequence (DNA): TGCGCCAGCAGCCCAAGCAGGGGGTCGGGCACTGAAGCTTTCTTT. Protein sequence: CASSPSRGSGTEAFF.

This clone was recorded only once. The chain employs TRBV5-1 and TRBJ2-2; 8 bases are a match to TRBD1. Trimming at V came to 3 bases and at J to 4 bases, leaving 11 bases not matched to a gene. CDR3 size: 17 residues. Per germline, CDR1 SGHRS and CDR2 YFSETQ. In nucleotides, the CDR3 is TGCGCCAGCAGCTACTACTCACAGGGGGAGATCACCGGGGAGCTGTTTTTT. Amino acid sequence: CASSYYSQGEITGELFF.

This clone was seen once. CDR3 nucleotide sequence: TGCAGCGTTGATGGGACTGAGAACTCCTACAATGAGCAGTTCTTC. Residues: CSVDGTENSYNEQFF. The genes are TRBV29-1 and TRBJ2-1, with a possible D match to TRBD2 (6 bases). The ends were cut back, 3 bases at V and 0 bases at J, with 12 bases in the middle. The CDR3 consists of 15 residues. Germline-derived CDR1 and CDR2 are SQVTM and ANQGSEA.